This T cell receptor beta chain comes out of a study of Tregs in tolerant kidney transplant recipients. This table comes from immunoSEQ multiplex PCR, and its TCRdb copy is limited to in-frame clones, with some not included. The table includes about 240,000 clones, roughly 84% detected once. Germline V gene data show CDR1 as SEHNR and CDR2 as FQNEAQ (reference sequence). This CDR3 comprises 13 residues. V was trimmed by 3 bases and J by 4 bases, leaving 8 bases between them. This sequence joins TRBV7-9 and TRBJ2-3, with D unclear. This sequence was found in a human donor in good health. The specimen sequenced was CD4+ T cells from blood. This CDR3 reads CASSFYPSDTQYF. CDR3 in DNA: TGTGCCAGCAGCTTCTATCCCTCAGATACGCAGTATTTT.